This TCR beta chain was sequenced in a study of PD-L1 blockade in urothelial cancer. Background on the study: Patients initiated atezolizumab at some point between 2013 and 2015 at 1,200 mg intravenously every 3 weeks. When blood samples were assessed, the median T cell count was approximately 140,000. Enrolled patients had been treated previously with 0 to 3 chemotherapy regimens.

This CDR3 spans 14 amino acids. V lost 3 bases and J lost 2, with 9 bases in between. Germline CDR1 SGHNT, CDR2 YENEEA. Sequenced by immunoSEQ multiplex PCR; TCRdb stores in-frame clones only, minus some. The repertoire holds tens of thousands of clones, 88% seen once, with approximately 10% in the top ten. Time point described: peripheral blood 6 weeks after treatment start. The patients had locally advanced or metastatic urothelial carcinoma. This chain connects TRBV11-3 to TRBJ2-3, with D perhaps TRBD1 (5 bases). The receptor was isolated from a man aged 55 to 69 with urothelial cancer. The starting material was PBMCs, obtained around atezolizumab (anti-PD-L1) treatment. This CDR3 is CASSFRQNTDTQYF. The CDR3 region has the DNA TGTGCCAGCAGCTTCCGACAGAACACAGATACGCAGTATTTT.